The entry that follows covers one TCR beta chain sequence. The data are from a study of blood T cell repertoires in COVID-19. Using immunoSEQ multiplex PCR, the repertoire was profiled, and TCRdb retains in-frame clones only, with some absent. The sample shows around 170,000 clones, around 84% of them seen only once. The germline gives CDR1 LNHDA, CDR2 SQIVND (reference sequence). The CDR3 totals 13 residues. The V and J ends lost 2 bases and 4 bases respectively, with 8 bases between them. This sequence originates from a man aged 30-40 years with active or convalescent COVID-19. The sample taken for sequencing was peripheral blood. This chain links TRBV19 with TRBJ1-1; no clear D gene. The CDR3 coding sequence is TGTGCCAGTAGTATAACCCGGGTCACTGAAGCTTTCTTT. It yields the protein CASSITRVTEAFF.